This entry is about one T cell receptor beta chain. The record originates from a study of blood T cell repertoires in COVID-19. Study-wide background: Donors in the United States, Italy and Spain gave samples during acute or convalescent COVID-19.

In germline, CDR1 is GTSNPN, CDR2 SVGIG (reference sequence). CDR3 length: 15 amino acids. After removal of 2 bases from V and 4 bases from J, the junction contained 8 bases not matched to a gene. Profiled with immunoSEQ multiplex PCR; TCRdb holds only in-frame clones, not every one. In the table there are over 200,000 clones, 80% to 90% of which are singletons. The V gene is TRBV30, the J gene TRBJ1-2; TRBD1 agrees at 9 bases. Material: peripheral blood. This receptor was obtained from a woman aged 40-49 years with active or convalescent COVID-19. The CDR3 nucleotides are TGTGCCTGGAGTTTACAGGGGGCGCGAGCCTATGGCTACACCTTC. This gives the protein CAWSLQGARAYGYTF.